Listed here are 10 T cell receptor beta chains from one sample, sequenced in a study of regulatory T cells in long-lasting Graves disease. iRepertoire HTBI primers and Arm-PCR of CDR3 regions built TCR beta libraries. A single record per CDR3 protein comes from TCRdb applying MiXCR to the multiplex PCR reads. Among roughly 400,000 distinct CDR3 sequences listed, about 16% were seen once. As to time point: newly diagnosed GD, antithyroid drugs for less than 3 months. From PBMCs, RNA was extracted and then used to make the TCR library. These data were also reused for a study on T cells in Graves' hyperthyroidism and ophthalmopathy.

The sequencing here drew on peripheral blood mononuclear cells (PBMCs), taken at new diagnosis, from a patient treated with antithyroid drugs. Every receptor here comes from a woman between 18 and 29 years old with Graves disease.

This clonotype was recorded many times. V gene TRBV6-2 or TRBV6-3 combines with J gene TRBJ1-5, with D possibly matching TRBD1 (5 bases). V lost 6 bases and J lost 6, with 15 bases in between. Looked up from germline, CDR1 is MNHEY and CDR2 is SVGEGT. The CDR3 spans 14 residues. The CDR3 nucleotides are TGTGCCAGCAGGGCAGGGTCGGCGGCTCAGCCCCAGCATTTT. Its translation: CASRAGSAAQPQHF.

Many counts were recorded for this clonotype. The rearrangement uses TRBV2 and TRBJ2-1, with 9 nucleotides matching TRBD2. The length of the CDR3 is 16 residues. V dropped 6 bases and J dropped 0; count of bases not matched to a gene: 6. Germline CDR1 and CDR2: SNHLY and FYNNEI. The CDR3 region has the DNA TGTGCCAGCAGGAGGAGTAGCGGGAGCTCCTACAATGAGCAGTTCTTC. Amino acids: CASRRSSGSSYNEQFF.

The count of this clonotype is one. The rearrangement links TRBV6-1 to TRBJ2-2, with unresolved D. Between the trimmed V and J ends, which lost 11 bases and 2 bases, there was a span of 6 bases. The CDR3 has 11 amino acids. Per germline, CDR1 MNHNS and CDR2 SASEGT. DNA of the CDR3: TGTGCCGCATTAAACACCGGGGAGCTGTTTTTT. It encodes CAALNTGELFF.

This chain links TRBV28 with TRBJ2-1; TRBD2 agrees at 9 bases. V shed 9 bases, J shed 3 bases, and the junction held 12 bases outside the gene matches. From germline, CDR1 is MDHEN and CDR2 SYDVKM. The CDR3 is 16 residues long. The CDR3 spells CASQFLAGDLYNEQFF. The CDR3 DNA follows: TGTGCCAGTCAGTTTTTAGCGGGAGACCTCTACAATGAGCAGTTCTTC.

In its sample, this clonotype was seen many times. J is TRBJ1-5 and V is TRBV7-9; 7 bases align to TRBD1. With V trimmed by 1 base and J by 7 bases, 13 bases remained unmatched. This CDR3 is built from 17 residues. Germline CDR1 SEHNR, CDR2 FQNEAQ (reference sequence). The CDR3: CASSLGSGGRPYQPQHF. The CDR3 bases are TGTGCCAGCAGCTTAGGATCAGGGGGGCGGCCTTACCAGCCCCAGCATTTT.

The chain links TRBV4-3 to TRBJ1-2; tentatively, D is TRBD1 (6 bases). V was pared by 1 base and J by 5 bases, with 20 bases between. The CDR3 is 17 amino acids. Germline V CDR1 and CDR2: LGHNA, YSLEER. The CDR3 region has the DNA TGCGCCAGCAGCCAAGTCTCCGGCCAGGGGCCCCTTTATGGCTACACCTTC. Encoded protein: CASSQVSGQGPLYGYTF.

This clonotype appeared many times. CDR3 coding DNA: TGTGCCAGTTCCACCCAACCGGGCCTTGGGCATGAGCAGTTCTTC. The encoded protein is CASSTQPGLGHEQFF. V gene TRBV7-3 combines with J gene TRBJ2-1; no clear D gene. Between the trimmed V and J ends, which lost 9 bases and 8 bases, there was a span of 23 bases. Germline loops: CDR1 SGHTA, CDR2 FQGTGA. This CDR3 has 15 residues.

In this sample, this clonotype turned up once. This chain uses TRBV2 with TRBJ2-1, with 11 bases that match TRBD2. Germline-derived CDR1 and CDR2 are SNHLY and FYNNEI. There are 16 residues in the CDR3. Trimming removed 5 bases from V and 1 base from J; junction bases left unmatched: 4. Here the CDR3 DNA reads TGTGCCAGCAGTTCTAGCGGGAGGTGGTCCTACAATGAGCAGTTCTTC. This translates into CASSSSGRWSYNEQFF.

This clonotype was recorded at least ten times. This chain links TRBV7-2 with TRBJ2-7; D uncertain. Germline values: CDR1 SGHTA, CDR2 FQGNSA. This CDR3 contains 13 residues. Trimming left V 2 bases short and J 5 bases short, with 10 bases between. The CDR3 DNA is TGTGCCAGCAGCTTACGTATCGTCCACGAGCAGTACTTC. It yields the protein CASSLRIVHEQYF.

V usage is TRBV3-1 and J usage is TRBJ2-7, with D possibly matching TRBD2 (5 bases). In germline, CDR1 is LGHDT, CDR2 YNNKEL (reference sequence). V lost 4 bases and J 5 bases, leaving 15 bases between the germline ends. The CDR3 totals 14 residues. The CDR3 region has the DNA TGTGCCAGCAGCCTTCGGCTAGCTCCCCACGAGCAGTACTTC. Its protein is CASSLRLAPHEQYF.